This TCR beta chain was obtained from a study of siplizumab effects on memory and regulatory T cells. Overall study results and limits: Alloreactive sequences from unstimulated CD4+ memory cells fell significantly with siplizumab. Siplizumab gave mappable alloreactive CD4+ clones an average Treg-derived fraction of approximately 69%, against 25% to 30% in controls.

Profiling relied on immunoSEQ multiplex PCR, and the TCRdb table lists in-frame clones only, not all of them. This sample yields roughly 120,000 clones, of which 94% are seen a single time; roughly 1.7% belongs to the top ten. To note about this clone: Antigen: not known.

The germline CDR1 and CDR2 sequences are MNHEY and SMNVEV (reference sequence). V shed 0 bases and J shed 3 bases, with 9 bases lying between them. This CDR3 is built from 15 residues. The V and J genes are TRBV27 and TRBJ2-1, with D perhaps matching TRBD1 or TRBD2 (5 bases each). The sequenced material came from non-Treg CD4+ T cells sorted from blood. The TCR sequence derives from a human donor in good health. Here the CDR3 reads CASSLSGTNYNEQFF. The CDR3 bases are TGTGCCAGCAGTTTATCCGGGACCAACTACAATGAGCAGTTCTTC.